A single sample is the source of the 3 T cell receptor beta chains below, sequenced in a study of T cell responses to AZD1222 COVID-19 vaccine. Clones were sequenced by immunoSEQ multiplex PCR, and TCRdb holds only the in-frame ones, with some missing. The repertoire has about 120,000 clones, approximately 90% of them found once; the top ten carry under 5.5%. This specimen consisted of peripheral blood, obtained on day 0 of AZD1222 vaccination. Receptor source: an adult in good health.

The V and J genes are TRBV6-1 and TRBJ1-3, with D hard to call. Germline V lookup: CDR1 MNHNS, CDR2 SASEGT. V shed 2 bases and J shed 11 bases, with 7 bases lying between them. The CDR3 runs 11 residues. The CDR3: CASSERDPIYF. DNA for the CDR3: TGTGCCAGCAGTGAACGGGATCCCATATATTTT.

This clone was seen a handful of times. The chain couples TRBV4-3 to TRBJ2-7; maybe TRBD2 (6 bases). This CDR3 has 14 residues. Germline CDR1 is LGHNA and CDR2 is YSLEER. The V and J ends lost 1 base and 7 bases respectively, with 14 bases between them. The CDR3 nucleotides are TGCGCCAGCAGCCAAGGGGAGTTAGGAGGGGAGCAGTACTTC. Its translation is CASSQGELGGEQYF.

The J gene is TRBJ1-2, the V gene TRBV3-1 (or the pseudogene TRBV3-2); D not certain. Germline V gene lookup returns CDR1 LGHDT and CDR2 YNNKEL (reference sequence). V lost 2 bases and J lost 1, with 8 bases in between. There are 14 residues in the CDR3. This CDR3 is CASSQYGYNYGYTF. The CDR3 bases are TGTGCCAGCAGCCAATACGGGTATAACTATGGCTACACCTTC.